This T cell receptor beta chain was obtained from a study of cytomegalovirus exposure and HLA in healthy donors. The PCR had 60 Vbeta and 13 Jbeta primers. The method was immunoSEQ multiplex PCR; TCRdb's version includes in-frame clones alone and lacks a portion of them. Here the sample spans about 240,000 clones, roughly 78% being singletons. Study results and limitations: A later analysis showed that HLA-associated TCR beta chains had undergone more clonal expansion than equally common others. Accurate predictions that matched the HLA-A and HLA-B alleles of most subjects were reportedly made from TCR beta sequences.

Details on this clone: What it binds is unknown.

Nominally healthy donors provided the samples, though records likely missed some immune exposures. V was trimmed by 5 bases and J by 5 bases, leaving 15 bases between them. The germline V gene encodes CDR1 SGHTA and CDR2 FQGNSA. This CDR3 contains 14 residues. Sequencing was performed on PBMCs. The chain couples TRBV7-2 to TRBJ1-1; unclear D gene. This clonotype was obtained from a boy younger than 18 in good health and CMV-seronegative. The CDR3 region is CASSPEGLGTEAFF. The DNA of the CDR3 is TGTGCCAGCAGCCCCGAGGGCCTGGGTACTGAAGCTTTCTTT.